A selection of T cell receptor beta chains follows, all from one sample in a study of T cell responses to AZD1222 COVID-19 vaccine. Clones were sequenced by immunoSEQ multiplex PCR, and TCRdb holds only the in-frame ones, with some missing. The table includes about 140,000 clones, 89% detected once. The specimen was peripheral blood, collected on day 0 of AZD1222 vaccination. The receptor set was obtained from an adult in good health. Each CDR3 is given with its conserved first and last residue. A D gene is named only where the DNA matches it firmly. Size is omitted from some rows. Given values are once, few, many or a class for expanded clones.

>.|TRBV29-1|.|TRBJ1-1
CSVEVSYRNSEAFF
TGCAGCGTTGAAGTCAGTTATAGGAACTCTGAAGCTTTCTTT
>.|TRBV4-1|TRBD2|TRBJ2-7
CASSQVSGGPSYEQYF
TGCGCCAGCAGCCAAGTGAGCGGGGGGCCCTCCTACGAGCAGTACTTC
>once|TRBV6-5|.|TRBJ2-7
CASSYGAPYEQYF
TGTGCCAGCAGTTACGGGGCCCCTTACGAGCAGTACTTC
>.|TRBV21-1|.|TRBJ2-7
CARCTRQGAREQYF
TGTGCCAGATGCACCCGACAGGGGGCGCGAGAGCAGTACTTC
>once|TRBV28|.|TRBJ2-7
CASRTPSYEQYF
TGTGCCAGCCGGACACCTTCCTACGAGCAGTACTTC
>.|TRBV27|.|TRBJ2-4
CASSGPGAKNIQYF
TGTGCCAGCAGTGGCCCGGGAGCCAAAAACATTCAGTACTTC
>.|TRBV2|.|TRBJ1-2
CASSPTGNYGYTF
TGTGCCAGCAGTCCGACAGGCAACTATGGCTACACCTTC
>.|TRBV19|TRBD1|TRBJ1-1
CASSLRTGGWAEAFF
TGTGCCAGTAGTCTACGGACAGGGGGTTGGGCTGAAGCTTTCTTT
>.|TRBV19|.|TRBJ2-1
CASSSRGGDGIYNEQFF
TGTGCCAGTAGTTCCCGCGGTGGTGACGGGATTTACAATGAGCAGTTCTTC
>.|TRBV12-5|.|TRBJ1-1
CASGLEGGRNTEAFF
TGTGCTAGTGGTTTGGAGGGGGGCCGGAACACTGAAGCTTTCTTT
>few|TRBV15|.|TRBJ1-5
CATSRDRVLNQPQHF
TGTGCCACCAGCAGAGATCGAGTCTTGAATCAGCCCCAGCATTTT
>.|TRBV5-4|.|TRBJ2-1
CASSLRLSSSYNEQFF
TGTGCCAGCAGCTTAAGGCTATCAAGCTCCTACAATGAGCAGTTCTTC
>few|TRBV6-1|.|TRBJ1-5
CASSEQGRGRPQHF
TGTGCCAGCAGTGAGCAGGGGCGAGGGAGGCCCCAGCATTTT
>.|TRBV7-9|TRBD1|TRBJ1-2
CASSSSLRGTNYGYTF
TGTGCCAGCAGCTCCAGCCTCAGGGGGACTAACTATGGCTACACCTTC
>.|TRBV11-1|.|TRBJ1-1
CASSPGTLNTEAFF
TGTGCCAGCAGCCCCGGGACATTGAACACTGAAGCTTTCTTT
>.|TRBV5-5|.|TRBJ2-2
CASSLYVLTNTGELFF
TGTGCCAGCAGCTTGTACGTTCTAACGAACACCGGGGAGCTGTTTTTT
>.|TRBV4-1|TRBD2|TRBJ2-1
CASSQDGASGSVGEQFF
TGCGCCAGCAGCCAAGATGGTGCTAGCGGGAGTGTTGGTGAGCAGTTCTTC
>once|TRBV29-1|.|TRBJ2-7
CSVKGGPFEQYF
TGCAGCGTCAAAGGAGGGCCGTTCGAGCAGTACTTC
>.|TRBV5-1|.|TRBJ1-2
CASSLVPLANYGYTF
TGCGCCAGCAGCTTGGTGCCATTAGCTAACTATGGCTACACCTTC
>.|TRBV6-1|.|TRBJ1-2
CASSESWGRVYGYTF
TGTGCCAGCAGTGAATCTTGGGGGCGCGTCTATGGCTACACCTTC
>.|TRBV10-3|.|TRBJ1-1
CAISEQVPPNTEAFF
TGTGCCATCAGTGAACAGGTCCCGCCGAACACTGAAGCTTTCTTT
>.|TRBV6-5|TRBD1|TRBJ1-5
CASSGQGGQPQHF
TGTGCCAGCAGCGGACAGGGGGGCCAGCCCCAGCATTTT
>.|TRBV5-6|.|TRBJ1-1
CASSVGEFVNTEAFF
TGTGCCAGCAGCGTAGGGGAGTTTGTGAACACTGAAGCTTTCTTT
>.|TRBV18|.|TRBJ1-1
CASSPGYGDTEAFF
TGTGCCAGCTCACCAGGGTACGGGGACACTGAAGCTTTCTTT
>.|TRBV7-9|.|TRBJ1-4
CASSLGSMRDEKLFF
TGTGCCAGCAGCTTAGGATCTATGAGGGACGAAAAACTGTTTTTT
>.|TRBV30|.|TRBJ1-4
CAWSYISTNEKLFF
TGTGCCTGGAGTTACATATCAACTAATGAAAAACTGTTTTTT
>.|TRBV15|.|TRBJ2-3
CATSRDSGGADTQYF
TGTGCCACCAGCAGAGATTCCGGAGGAGCAGATACGCAGTATTTT
>.|TRBV7-9|TRBD1|TRBJ1-2
CASSRTGGDGYTF
TGTGCCAGCAGCCGGACAGGCGGGGACGGCTACACCTTC
>.|TRBV27|.|TRBJ1-3
CASSLGGHSGNTIYF
TGTGCCAGCAGTTTAGGGGGACACTCTGGAAACACCATATATTTT
>.|TRBV3-1/TRBV3-2|.|TRBJ2-2
CASSQAQQHTGELFF
TGTGCCAGCAGCCAAGCCCAACAGCACACCGGGGAGCTGTTTTTT
>.|TRBV28|.|TRBJ1-2
CASNVDGYYGYTF
TGTGCCAGCAACGTAGACGGTTACTATGGCTACACCTTC
>.|TRBV27|TRBD2|TRBJ2-7
CASSSPGLAGDRYEQYF
TGTGCCAGCAGTTCACCGGGACTAGCGGGGGACCGCTACGAGCAGTACTTC
>.|TRBV7-8|.|TRBJ2-3
CASSSRGPLDTQYF
TGTGCCAGCAGCTCACGGGGTCCCCTTGATACGCAGTATTTT
>.|TRBV5-8|.|TRBJ2-3
CASSLGRGTDTQYF
TGTGCCAGCAGCTTGGGCAGGGGCACAGATACGCAGTATTTT
>.|TRBV27|.|TRBJ2-6
CASSLLGGAGSGANVLTF
TGTGCCAGCAGTTTACTGGGGGGCGCAGGATCTGGGGCCAACGTCCTGACTTTC
>few|TRBV18|TRBD1|TRBJ2-7
CASSPRGQGGYEQYF
TGTGCCAGCTCCCCCAGGGGACAGGGGGGTTACGAGCAGTACTTC
>.|TRBV11-2|.|TRBJ2-5
CASSSGVRVQETQYF
TGTGCCAGCAGCTCCGGGGTTAGGGTACAAGAGACCCAGTACTTC
>few|TRBV25-1|.|TRBJ1-3
CASSVRSQGTGNTIYF
TGTGCCAGCAGTGTTCGATCCCAGGGAACTGGAAACACCATATATTTT
>.|TRBV5-6|.|TRBJ1-1
CASSGRGRTEAFF
TGTGCCAGCAGCGGCAGGGGCAGGACTGAAGCTTTCTTT
>.|TRBV24-1|.|TRBJ2-1
CATSTGDSYNEQFF
TGTGCCACTAGTACGGGGGATTCCTACAATGAGCAGTTCTTC
>.|TRBV4-1|.|TRBJ2-7
CASSQDQLGGGRGYEQYF
TGCGCCAGCAGCCAAGATCAGCTTGGAGGGGGCCGGGGATACGAGCAGTACTTC
>.|TRBV3-1/TRBV3-2|.|TRBJ1-1
CASSQLGTEAFF
TGTGCCAGCAGCCAATTGGGGACTGAAGCTTTCTTT
>.|TRBV7-3|TRBD2|TRBJ2-3
CASSPARTSYYPDTQYF
TGTGCCAGCAGCCCAGCGAGGACTAGCTATTACCCAGATACGCAGTATTTT
>.|TRBV27|.|TRBJ1-5
CASSLREGQPQHF
TGTGCCAGCAGTTTAAGAGAGGGCCAGCCCCAGCATTTT
>few|TRBV5-4|.|TRBJ1-1
CASSLNTEAFF
TGTGCCAGCAGCCTGAACACTGAAGCTTTCTTT
>few|TRBV27|.|TRBJ2-7
CASSSYGNEQYF
TGTGCCAGCAGCTCCTACGGAAACGAGCAGTACTTC
>.|TRBV5-1|.|TRBJ1-1
CASRDVGRATEAFF
TGCGCCAGCAGAGATGTCGGGAGGGCCACTGAAGCTTTCTTT
>few|TRBV18|.|TRBJ2-5
CASSPGSVETQYF
TGTGCCAGCTCACCGGGATCAGTGGAGACCCAGTACTTC